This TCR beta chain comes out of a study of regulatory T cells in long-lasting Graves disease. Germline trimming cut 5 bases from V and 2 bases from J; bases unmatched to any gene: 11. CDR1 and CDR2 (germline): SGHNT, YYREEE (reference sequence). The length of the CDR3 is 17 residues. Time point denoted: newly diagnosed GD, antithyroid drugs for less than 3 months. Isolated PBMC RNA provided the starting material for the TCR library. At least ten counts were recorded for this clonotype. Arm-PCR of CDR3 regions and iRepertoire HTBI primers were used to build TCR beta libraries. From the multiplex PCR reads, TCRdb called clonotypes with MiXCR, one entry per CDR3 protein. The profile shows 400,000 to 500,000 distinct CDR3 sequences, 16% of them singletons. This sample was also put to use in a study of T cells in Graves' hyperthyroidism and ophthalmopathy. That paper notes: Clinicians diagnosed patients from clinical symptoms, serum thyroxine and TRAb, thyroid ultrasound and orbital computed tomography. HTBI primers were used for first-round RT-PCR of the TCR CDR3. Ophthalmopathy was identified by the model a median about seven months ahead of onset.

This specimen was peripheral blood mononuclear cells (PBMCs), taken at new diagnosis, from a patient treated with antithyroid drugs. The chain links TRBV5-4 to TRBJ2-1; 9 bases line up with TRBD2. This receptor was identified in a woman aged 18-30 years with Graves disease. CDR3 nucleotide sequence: TGTGCCAGCAGTCATCCTCCTAGCGGGGAGACCTACAATGAGCAGTTCTTC. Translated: CASSHPPSGETYNEQFF.